This is a list of T cell receptor beta chains from one sample in a study of T-cell reconstitution after alpha-beta-depleted transplantation in children. TCRdb redid the calling of the PCR reads with MiXCR, one entry per CDR3 protein. This sample has some 840,000 distinct CDR3 sequences, with approximately 15% found just once. The sample consisted of PBMCs, mostly from graft donor cells, taken 360 days after TCRalphabeta/CD19-depleted stem cell transplant. The receptors were sampled from a male patient younger than 18 who had a stem cell transplant for acute lymphoblastic leukemia, so the T cells may come from the graft donor. Each CDR3 is given with its conserved first and last residue. D genes are given only for firm matches. Size tells how often a clone was seen (once, few, many) or the class of an expanded clone, and some rows leave it out.

j_call clone_size v_call d_call cdr3_nt cdr3_aa
TRBJ1-1 NA TRBV20-1 TRBD1 TGCAGTGCTAGAGGGGGGACAGGATTTTCGAACACTGAAGCTTTCTTT CSARGGTGFSNTEAFF
TRBJ2-7 NA TRBV20-1 NA TGCAGTGCTAGACTTTGGGACATTCCATACGAGCAGTACTTC CSARLWDIPYEQYF
TRBJ1-4 NA TRBV6-5 NA TGTGCCAGCAGTTACAATCCGAGGGGTGAAAAACTGTTTTTT CASSYNPRGEKLFF
TRBJ2-5 NA TRBV11-2 TRBD2 TGTGCCAGCAGCTTAGATCCTCTAGCGGGTTTGTTTAAGACCCAGTACTTC CASSLDPLAGLFKTQYF
TRBJ2-5 many TRBV29-1 NA TGCAGCGTTGTACTCGTTAAAGAGACCCAGTACTTC CSVVLVKETQYF
TRBJ2-6 NA TRBV19 NA TGTGCCAGTAGTATAGTGAGGCGGGTGACCGGGGCCAACGTCCTGACTTTC CASSIVRRVTGANVLTF
TRBJ2-3 few TRBV25-1 NA TGTGCCAGCAGCGAAGGAACGGACTACACAGATACGCAGTATTTT CASSEGTDYTDTQYF
TRBJ2-3 NA TRBV4-1 TRBD2 TGCGCCAGCAGCCTCCTGAGGACTAGCGGGAGTAGAGATACGCAGTATTTT CASSLLRTSGSRDTQYF
TRBJ2-1 few TRBV9 NA TGTGCCAGCAGCGTATTGTGGCTAGGAGGGAATGAGCAGTTCTTC CASSVLWLGGNEQFF
TRBJ1-5 NA TRBV5-1 TRBD1 TGCGCCAGCAGCCCAACGACAGGGTATAGCAATCAGCCCCAGCATTTT CASSPTTGYSNQPQHF
TRBJ1-5 NA TRBV5-1 TRBD1 TGCGCCAGCAGCCAAGGGACAGAAGATCAGCCCCAGCATTTT CASSQGTEDQPQHF
TRBJ1-1 NA TRBV10-3 TRBD1 TGTGCCATCAGGCCGGGACAGGTGGACACTGAAGCTTTCTTT CAIRPGQVDTEAFF
TRBJ1-2 NA TRBV6-1 NA TGTGCCAGCAGCCCTATGGAGGGGCCCGGGTTAAATGGCTACACCTTC CASSPMEGPGLNGYTF
TRBJ2-7 NA TRBV7-8 TRBD2 TGTGCCAGCAGCTTGTGGGGGGAGCGGGAGCAGCAGTACTTC CASSLWGEREQQYF
TRBJ1-2 NA TRBV7-8 NA TGTGCCAGCAGCTTAGATGGGCCTCCCTATGGCTACACCTTC CASSLDGPPYGYTF
TRBJ2-7 NA TRBV5-1 TRBD2 TGCGCCAGCAGCTTGTGGCCCGCTAGCGGGACTAACGAGCAGTACTTC CASSLWPASGTNEQYF
TRBJ2-7 NA TRBV7-9 NA TGTGCCAGCAGCACAAGCGCGGGCGAGCAGTACTTC CASSTSAGEQYF
TRBJ1-1 many TRBV28 NA TGTGCCAGCAGTTTCGAGGGCTACACTGAAGCTTTCTTT CASSFEGYTEAFF
TRBJ1-3 few TRBV20-1 NA TGCAGTGCTAGAGCGGACACCATATATTTT CSARADTIYF
TRBJ2-3 many TRBV20-1 NA TGCAGTGCTAGACTCGTAGGGGCGAGGACCCAATTAGACACAGATACGCAGTATTTT CSARLVGARTQLDTDTQYF
TRBJ2-3 few TRBV7-9 NA TGTGCCAGCAGCTTAGACGGGAGTGCGCAGTATTTT CASSLDGSAQYF